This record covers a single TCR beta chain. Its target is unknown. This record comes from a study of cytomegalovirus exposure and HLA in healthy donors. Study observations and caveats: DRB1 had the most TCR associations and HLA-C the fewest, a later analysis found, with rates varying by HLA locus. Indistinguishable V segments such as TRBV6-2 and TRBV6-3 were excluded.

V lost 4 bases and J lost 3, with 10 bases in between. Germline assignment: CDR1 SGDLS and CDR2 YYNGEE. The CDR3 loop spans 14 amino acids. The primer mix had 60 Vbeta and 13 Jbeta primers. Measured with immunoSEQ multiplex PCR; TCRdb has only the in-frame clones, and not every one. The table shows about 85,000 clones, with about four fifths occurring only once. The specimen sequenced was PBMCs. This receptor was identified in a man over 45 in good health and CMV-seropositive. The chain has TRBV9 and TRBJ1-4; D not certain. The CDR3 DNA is TGTGCCAGCAGCCCGACCGGGGCTAATGAAAAACTGTTTTTT. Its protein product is CASSPTGANEKLFF.